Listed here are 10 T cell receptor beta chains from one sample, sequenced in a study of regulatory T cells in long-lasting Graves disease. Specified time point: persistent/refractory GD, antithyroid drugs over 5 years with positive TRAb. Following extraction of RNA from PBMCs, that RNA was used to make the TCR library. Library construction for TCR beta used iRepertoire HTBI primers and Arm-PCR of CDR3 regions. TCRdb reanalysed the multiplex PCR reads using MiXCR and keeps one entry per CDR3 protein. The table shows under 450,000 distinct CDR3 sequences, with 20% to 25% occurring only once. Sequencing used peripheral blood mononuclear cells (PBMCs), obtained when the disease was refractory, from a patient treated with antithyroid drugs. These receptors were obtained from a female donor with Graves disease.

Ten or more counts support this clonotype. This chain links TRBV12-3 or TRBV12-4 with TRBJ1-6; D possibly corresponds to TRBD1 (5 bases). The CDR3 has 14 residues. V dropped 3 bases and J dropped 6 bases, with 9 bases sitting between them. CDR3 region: CASSFKQGNSPLHF. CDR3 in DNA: TGTGCCAGCAGTTTTAAGCAGGGTAATTCACCCCTCCACTTT.

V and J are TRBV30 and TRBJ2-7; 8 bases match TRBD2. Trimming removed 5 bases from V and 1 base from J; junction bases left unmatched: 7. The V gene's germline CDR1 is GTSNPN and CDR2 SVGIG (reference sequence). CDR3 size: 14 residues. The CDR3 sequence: CAWGTGGPSYEQYF. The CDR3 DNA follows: TGTGCCTGGGGGACGGGAGGGCCATCCTACGAGCAGTACTTC.

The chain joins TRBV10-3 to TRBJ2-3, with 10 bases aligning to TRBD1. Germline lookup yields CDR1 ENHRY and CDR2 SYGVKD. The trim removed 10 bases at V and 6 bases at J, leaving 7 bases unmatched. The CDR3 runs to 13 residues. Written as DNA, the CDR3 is TGTGCCACATTGGGGACAGGGGTCGATACGCAGTATTTT. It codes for CATLGTGVDTQYF.

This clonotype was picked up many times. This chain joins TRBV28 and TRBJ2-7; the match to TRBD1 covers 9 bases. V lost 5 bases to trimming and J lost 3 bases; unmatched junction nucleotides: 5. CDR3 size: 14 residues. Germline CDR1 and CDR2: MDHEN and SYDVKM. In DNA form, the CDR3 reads TGTGCCAGCAGTACGCCGGGACAGGGCTACGAGCAGTACTTC. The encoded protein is CASSTPGQGYEQYF.

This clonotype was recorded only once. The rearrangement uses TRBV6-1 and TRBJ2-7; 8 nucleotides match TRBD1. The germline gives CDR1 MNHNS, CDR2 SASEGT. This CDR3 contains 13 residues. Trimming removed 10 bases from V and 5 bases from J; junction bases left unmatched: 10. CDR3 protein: CANPGQGLDEQYF. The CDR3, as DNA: TGTGCCAACCCCGGACAGGGATTAGACGAGCAGTACTTC.

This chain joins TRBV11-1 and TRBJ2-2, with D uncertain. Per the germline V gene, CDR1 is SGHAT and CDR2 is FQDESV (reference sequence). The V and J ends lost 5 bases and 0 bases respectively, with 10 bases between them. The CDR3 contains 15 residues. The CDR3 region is CASSLSVANTGELFF. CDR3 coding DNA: TGTGCCAGCAGCCTGAGCGTAGCGAACACCGGGGAGCTGTTTTTT.

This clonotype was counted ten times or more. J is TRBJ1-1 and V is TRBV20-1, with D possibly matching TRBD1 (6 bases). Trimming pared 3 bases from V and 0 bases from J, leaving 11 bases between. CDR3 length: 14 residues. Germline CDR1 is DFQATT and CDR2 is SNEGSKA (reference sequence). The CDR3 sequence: CSASIGGLNTEAFF. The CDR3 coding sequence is TGCAGTGCTAGCATCGGGGGGCTGAACACTGAAGCTTTCTTT.

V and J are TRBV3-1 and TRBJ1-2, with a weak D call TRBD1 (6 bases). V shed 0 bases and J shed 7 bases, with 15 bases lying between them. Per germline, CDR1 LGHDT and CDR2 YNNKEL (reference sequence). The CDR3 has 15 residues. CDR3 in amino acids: CASSQDALGGLGYTF. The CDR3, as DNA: TGTGCCAGCAGCCAAGACGCTTTGGGGGGGCTTGGCTACACCTTC.

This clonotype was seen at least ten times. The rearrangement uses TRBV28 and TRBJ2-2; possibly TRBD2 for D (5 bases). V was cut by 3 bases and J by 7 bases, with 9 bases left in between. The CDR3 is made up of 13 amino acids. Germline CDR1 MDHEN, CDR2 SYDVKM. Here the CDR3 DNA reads TGTGCCAGCAGTTTGGCGGGTAGCGGGGAGCTGTTTTTT. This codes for CASSLAGSGELFF.

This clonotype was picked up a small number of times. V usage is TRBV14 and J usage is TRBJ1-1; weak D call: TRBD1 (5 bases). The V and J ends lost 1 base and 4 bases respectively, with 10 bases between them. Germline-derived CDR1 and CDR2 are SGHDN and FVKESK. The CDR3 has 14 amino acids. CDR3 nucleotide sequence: TGTGCCAGCAGCCAAGTGGTGGGGGGCACTGAAGCTTTCTTT. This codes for CASSQVVGGTEAFF.